Detailed here is one T cell receptor beta chain. Its cognate antigen has yet to be identified. The read gets to within 3 residues of the CDR3 end, and the germline J gene fills in the rest. This entry belongs to a study of T cells in women clearing cervical HPV infection listed by TCRdb under 2018. At the level of the whole study: The cases were about 25 women with histologically confirmed HPV16-related CIN3 or worse, and 2 of these cases were invasive cancers. Since only a few of the women had HLA typing available, the possibility that HLA type was acting as a confounder could not be ruled out. Five blinded duplicates per group were added as quality controls, so that approximately 60 samples were obtained: 50 or so participants and around 10 replicates. Among cases, blood sampling came a median of nearly 150 days after lesion detection, with an interquartile range of roughly 85 to 220 days. The 20 to 25 controls were women who cleared a single incident HPV16 infection within 12 months without developing precancer or cancer. Cases and controls were matched on year of sample collection and on age within five years. Median age was roughly 33 years in cases versus around 40 in controls, and baseline characteristics did not differ significantly. In the parent cohort, some 9,900 women aged 18 or older were enrolled in Guanacaste, Costa Rica, during about 1993 to 1995 and then followed for roughly seven years. Blood from cases was drawn at the visit where the lesion was first identified, while blood from controls was drawn once the infection was no longer detected. An exploratory proof-of-principle case-control study, nested within the Guanacaste HPV Natural History Study in Costa Rica, was conducted to compare TCR repertoires across cervical HPV16 outcomes.

Broad study findings and their caveats: TRBV6-7 relative abundance was lower in cases than in controls (roughly 0.12% versus 0.17%; Bonferroni P = 0.0008). CIN3+ cases had significantly higher TCR repertoire richness than controls across sequencing depths, but evenness did not differ between the groups. The cross-sectional design could not show whether associations preceded infection or resulted from it; effector/memory subsets and HPV-specific T cells were not isolated. Because the number of T cells per sample was unknown, the richness differences could reflect varying T-cell content rather than repertoire biology. Random forest classifiers that combined richness and V gene abundances separated cases from controls with an estimated AUC of 0.8 to 0.9.

Every participant had a single incident cervical HPV16 infection, and prevalent HPV16 infections were excluded. Cervical HPV DNA was detected with MY09/MY11 PCR, and genotyping was done by dot-blot hybridization. Roughly 15 mL of heparinized blood was centrifuged, after which the buffy coat was aliquoted, frozen at -30 degrees C, and then stored at -80 degrees C. QIAGEN kits were used to extract genomic DNA from the buffy coat specimens. The immunoSEQ assay used multiplex PCR to amplify TCR beta CDR3 regions from an average of approximately 1,200 ng of genomic DNA per sample. Primer bias was corrected in the assay by using a complete synthetic TCR repertoire to establish an amplification baseline. The amplicons were sequenced using the Illumina platform. Turning to the authors' computational methods: Sequences were error-corrected by clustering with frequency ratios and a modified nearest-neighbor algorithm, then analyzed in the immunoSEQ Analyzer with IMGT gene definitions. At each rarefaction depth, TCR richness and evenness were averaged across 20 rarefaction repeats, and any sample with fewer sequences than the depth was left out. V, D and J gene relative abundances were compared between groups with Wilcoxon rank sum tests, applying FDR correction. Blinded duplicates gave an intraclass correlation of 95.6% for TCR richness and an average of around 83% across over 65 gene segments. TCRdb limited this immuneACCESS table to in-frame rearrangements with V and J called. A share of clones is missing; checked studies link under half to unresolved V genes, and the rest is unexplained. V, J and clone size are those of that table, while D and trimming were read from the DNA. This sample's clone table shows approximately 49,000 clones. The top ten constitute 1.5% to 2% of the sample.

From the cysteine up to the phenylalanine, the CDR3 has a length of 12 residues. Of the CDR3's DNA, 27 bases were read; they are in frame from base 1. The germline ends are 9 bases apart after V is trimmed by 2 bases and J by 4 bases. According to the germline V gene (reference sequence), CDR1 reads DFQATT and CDR2 reads SNEGSKA. Sequencing input: blood buffy coat. The receptor comes from a woman aged 18 to 75 with a cervical HPV16 infection that either progressed to CIN3+ or cleared (not recorded which). The chain employs TRBV20-1 and TRBJ2-7, and possibly TRBD2, on 5 matching bases. The CDR3 reads CSARLGVYEQYF. The part of the CDR3 DNA that was read is TGCAGTGCTAGACTCGGGGTATACGAG.